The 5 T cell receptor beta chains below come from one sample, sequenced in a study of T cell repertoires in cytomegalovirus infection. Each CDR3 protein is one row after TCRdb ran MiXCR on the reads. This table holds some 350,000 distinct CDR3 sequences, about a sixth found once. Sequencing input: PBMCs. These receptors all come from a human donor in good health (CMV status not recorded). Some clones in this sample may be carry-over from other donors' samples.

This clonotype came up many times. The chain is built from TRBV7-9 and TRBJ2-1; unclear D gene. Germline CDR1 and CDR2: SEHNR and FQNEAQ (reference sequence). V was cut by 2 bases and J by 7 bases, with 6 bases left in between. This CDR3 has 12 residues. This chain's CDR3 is CASSLLRNEQFF. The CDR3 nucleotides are TGTGCCAGCAGCTTATTAAGGAATGAGCAGTTCTTC.

The CDR3 loop is CASSQDWVYQETQYF. DNA of the CDR3: TGCGCCAGCAGCCAAGATTGGGTCTACCAAGAGACCCAGTACTTC. The chain uses TRBV4-3 and TRBJ2-5, with D uncertain. Germline loops: CDR1 LGHNA, CDR2 YSLEER. Trimming left V 0 bases short and J 0 bases short, with 8 bases between. CDR3 length: 15 amino acids.

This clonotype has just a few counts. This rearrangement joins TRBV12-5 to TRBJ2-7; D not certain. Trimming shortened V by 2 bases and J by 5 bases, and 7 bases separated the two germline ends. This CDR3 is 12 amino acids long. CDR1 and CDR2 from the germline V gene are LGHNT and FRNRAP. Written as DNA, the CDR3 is TGTGCTAGTGGTTTGTCGTTCCACGAGCAGTACTTC. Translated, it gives CASGLSFHEQYF.

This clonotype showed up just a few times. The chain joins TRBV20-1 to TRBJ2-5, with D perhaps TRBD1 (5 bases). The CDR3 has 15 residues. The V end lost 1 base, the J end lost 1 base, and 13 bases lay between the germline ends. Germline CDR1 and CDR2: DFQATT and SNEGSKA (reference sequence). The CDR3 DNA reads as TGCAGTGCTAGAGCTACAGACAGAGCCCAAGAGACCCAGTACTTC. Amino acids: CSARATDRAQETQYF.

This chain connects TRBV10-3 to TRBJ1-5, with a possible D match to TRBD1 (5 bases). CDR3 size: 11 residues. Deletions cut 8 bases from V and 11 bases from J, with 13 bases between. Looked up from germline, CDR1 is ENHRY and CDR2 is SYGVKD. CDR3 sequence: CAIGTGGAQHF. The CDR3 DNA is TGTGCCATCGGAACCGGGGGGGCCCAGCATTTT.